This TCR beta chain was identified in a study of human T cells and chemical hapten exposure. This CDR3 has 12 residues. Germline V gene sequence: CDR1 SQVTM, CDR2 ANQGSEA. The time point here: patch test 3, about 24 weeks after DPC sensitization. Specified treatment: therapeutic diphenylcyclopropenone sensitization with weekly scalp DPC. This clonotype was detected only a few times. One end of the junction is discordant with germline, which a read error may explain. Via MiXCR, TCRdb re-called the RACE reads, giving one row per CDR3 protein. The table includes tens of thousands of distinct CDR3 sequences, around 10% detected once.

The source of this sequence is a woman in her forties or fifties with alopecia areata. Some clones in this sample may be carry-over from other donors' samples. V gene TRBV29-1 combines with J gene TRBJ1-1; D may be TRBD1 (6 bases). Specimen: whole blood, collected in connection with sensitization to the hapten diphenylcyclopropenone (DPC). CDR3 in amino acids: CSGERGRAEAFF. Written as DNA, the CDR3 is TGCAGCGGTGAACGGGGGCGGGCTGAAGCTTTCTTT.